This T cell receptor (beta chain) appears in the sequencing data of a study of cytomegalovirus exposure and HLA in healthy donors. Regarding the study as a whole: Cytomegalovirus status, reportedly, was diagnosed with high specificity and sensitivity by the classifier.

Note on this clone: Its antigen remains unidentified.

The method was immunoSEQ multiplex PCR; TCRdb's version includes in-frame clones alone and lacks a portion of them. The profile covers 140,000 or so clones, with roughly nine tenths appearing a single time and approximately 0.7% taken by the ten largest. V was pared by 3 bases and J by 2 bases, with 10 bases between. The length of the CDR3 is 14 residues. Looked up from germline, CDR1 is SGDLS and CDR2 is YYNGEE. The rearrangement joins TRBV9 to TRBJ2-3; D remains ambiguous. The material sequenced was PBMCs. The sequence derives from a man younger than 35 in good health and CMV-seronegative. CDR3: CASSERSYTDTQYF. DNA of the CDR3: TGTGCCAGCAGCGAACGGTCCTACACAGATACGCAGTATTTT. Using reference TRBV9 and TRBJ2-3 for the parts outside the CDR3, the full variable domain is DSGVTQTPKHLITATGQRVTLRCSPRSGDLSVYWYQQSLDQGLQFLIQYYNGEERAKGNILERFSAQQFPDLHSELNLSSLELGDSALYFCASSERSYTDTQYFGPGTRLTVL.